The table lists the clone carrying this T cell receptor (beta chain) with a few counts. The same CDR3 also results from other DNA sequences found in this sample. This record belongs to a study of beta chain features in type 1 diabetes. The J segment lost 3 bases and the V segment lost 4 bases, leaving 0 bases of the junction unmatched. The CDR3 loop spans 11 amino acids. Germline-derived CDR1 and CDR2 are DFQATT and SNEGSKA (reference sequence). Sequenced material consisted of expressed TCRB transcripts (all of the isolated RNA was reverse transcribed). Clones were read by immunoSEQ multiplex PCR, and TCRdb kept only the in-frame ones, dropping some. Of about 370,000 clones in the sample, less than 15% were seen once.

The chain couples TRBV20-1 to TRBJ2-7; 7 bases align to TRBD2. This sequence was found in a woman aged 18-35 years in good health. The sequencing sample was made of naive CD4+ T cells from blood. The CDR3 loop is CSATGGYEQYF. DNA for the CDR3: TGCAGTGCTACGGGGGGCTACGAGCAGTACTTC.